This TCR beta chain comes out of a study of blood T cells in healthy people across ages. Study at large: Using template switching, researchers captured about one barcoded beta molecule for each two T cells.

Ranging in age from roughly 6 to 95, the donors were healthy Caucasian individuals from Russia. It was with a sample-barcoded 5' primer and a J-beta primer mix that a second PCR of roughly 6 to 12 cycles was run. All cDNA molecules were each tagged by a template-switch adaptor with 12 random nucleotides. TCRdb reprocessed the 5' RACE reads with MiXCR, giving one entry per CDR3 protein. The sample has 1.5 million to 2 million distinct CDR3 sequences, 49% seen once. Sequencing was done on a sample of blood. The clonotype originates from a middle-aged woman in good health.

The CDR3 nucleotides read TGTGCCAGCAGCCAAGTGGGGGTGGGACAGGGCTATGGCTACACCTTC. This sequence encodes CASSQVGVGQGYGYTF. The chain recombines TRBV4-2 with TRBJ1-2; 9 positions match TRBD1. Germline assignment: CDR1 LGHNA and CDR2 YNFKEQ. CDR3 length: 16 amino acids. Germline trimming cut 1 base from V and 4 bases from J; bases unmatched to any gene: 7.